The clone carrying this TCR beta chain has more than one count but fewer than ten. The target antigen is unknown. This sample was taken from a study of OX40 agonist ivuxolimab in advanced cancers. Profiled with immunoSEQ multiplex PCR; TCRdb holds only in-frame clones, not every one. Of tens of thousands of clones listed, roughly 80% are singletons. Per the germline V gene, CDR1 is MNHNS and CDR2 is SASEGT. Trimming pared 6 bases from V and 3 bases from J, leaving 15 bases between. CDR3 length: 15 residues. Study results and limitations: Expanded clones were, on average, more numerous among CD8+ T cells than CD4+.

This TCR came from an adult with an advanced solid tumor such as melanoma, head and neck, liver or kidney cancer. The chain carries TRBV6-1 and TRBJ1-5; perhaps TRBD1 as D (6 bases). The source was CD4+ or CD8+ T cells sorted from blood, collected in a trial of the OX40 agonist ivuxolimab. The CDR3 here is CASSLGQRYNQPQHF. The CDR3 DNA follows: TGTGCCAGCAGCCTCGGACAGAGATACAATCAGCCCCAGCATTTT.